This TCR beta chain is from a study of cytomegalovirus exposure and HLA in healthy donors. Study findings and constraints: Reportedly, cytomegalovirus status was diagnosed with high sensitivity and specificity.

This clone was recorded at least ten times. Its antigen is undetermined. Germline V gene sequence: CDR1 MDHEN, CDR2 SYDVKM. The CDR3 contains 12 residues. The V end lost 7 bases, the J end lost 2 bases, and 6 bases lay between the germline ends. Using immunoSEQ multiplex PCR, the repertoire was profiled, and TCRdb retains in-frame clones only, with some absent. The sample yields 220,000 or so clones, approximately 87% seen once. Sequenced sample: PBMCs. The sequence derives from a woman aged 18 to 35 in good health and CMV-seronegative. The gene calls are TRBV28 and TRBJ1-5; unclear D gene. The chain's CDR3 is CASTSGNQPQHF. The CDR3 nucleotides are TGTGCCAGCACTTCGGGCAATCAGCCCCAGCATTTT.